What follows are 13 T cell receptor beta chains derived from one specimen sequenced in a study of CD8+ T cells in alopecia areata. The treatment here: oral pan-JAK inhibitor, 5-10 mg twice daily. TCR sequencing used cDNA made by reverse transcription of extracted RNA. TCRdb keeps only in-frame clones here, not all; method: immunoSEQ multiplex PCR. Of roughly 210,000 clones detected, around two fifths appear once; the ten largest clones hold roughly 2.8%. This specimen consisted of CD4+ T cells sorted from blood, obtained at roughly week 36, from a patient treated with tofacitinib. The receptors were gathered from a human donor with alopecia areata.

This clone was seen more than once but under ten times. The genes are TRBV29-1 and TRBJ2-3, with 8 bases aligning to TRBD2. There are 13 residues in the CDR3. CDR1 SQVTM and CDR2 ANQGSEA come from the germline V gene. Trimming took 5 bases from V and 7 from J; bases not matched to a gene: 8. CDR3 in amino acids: CSVTSGQGNTQYF. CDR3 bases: TGCAGCGTTACTAGCGGCCAAGGAAATACGCAGTATTTT.

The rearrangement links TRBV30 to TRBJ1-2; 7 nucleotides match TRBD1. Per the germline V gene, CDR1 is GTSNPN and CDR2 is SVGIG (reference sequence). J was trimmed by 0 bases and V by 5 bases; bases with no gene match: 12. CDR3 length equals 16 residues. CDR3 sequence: CAWLSGTAVPNYGYTF. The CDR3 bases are TGTGCCTGGTTATCCGGGACAGCCGTTCCTAACTATGGCTACACCTTC.

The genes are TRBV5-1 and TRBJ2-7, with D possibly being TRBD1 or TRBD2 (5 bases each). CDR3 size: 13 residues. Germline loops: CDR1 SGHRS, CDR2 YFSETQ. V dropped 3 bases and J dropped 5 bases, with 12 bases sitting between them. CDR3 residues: CASSSGPGDEQYF. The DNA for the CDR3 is TGCGCCAGCAGCTCGGGACCCGGGGACGAGCAGTACTTC.

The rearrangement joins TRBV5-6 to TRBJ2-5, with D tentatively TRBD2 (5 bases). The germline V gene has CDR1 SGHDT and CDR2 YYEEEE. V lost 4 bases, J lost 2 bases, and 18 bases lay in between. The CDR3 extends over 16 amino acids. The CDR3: CASSNVGRQKQETQYF. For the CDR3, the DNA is TGTGCCAGCAGCAACGTGGGGAGACAAAAGCAAGAGACCCAGTACTTC.

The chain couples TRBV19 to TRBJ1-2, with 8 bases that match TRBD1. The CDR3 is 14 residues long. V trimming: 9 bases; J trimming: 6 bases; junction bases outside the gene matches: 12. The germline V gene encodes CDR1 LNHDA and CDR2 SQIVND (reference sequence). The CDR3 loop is CASSPGQVSHGYTF. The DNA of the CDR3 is TGTGCCAGCTCTCCGGGACAGGTGTCTCATGGCTACACCTTC.

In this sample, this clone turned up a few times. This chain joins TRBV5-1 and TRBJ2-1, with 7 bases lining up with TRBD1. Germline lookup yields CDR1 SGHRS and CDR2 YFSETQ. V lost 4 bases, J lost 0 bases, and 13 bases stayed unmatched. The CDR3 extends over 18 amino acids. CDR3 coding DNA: TGCGCCAGCAGCCGCTTTAGCTTGGGACAGATCTCCTACAATGAGCAGTTCTTC. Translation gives CASSRFSLGQISYNEQFF.

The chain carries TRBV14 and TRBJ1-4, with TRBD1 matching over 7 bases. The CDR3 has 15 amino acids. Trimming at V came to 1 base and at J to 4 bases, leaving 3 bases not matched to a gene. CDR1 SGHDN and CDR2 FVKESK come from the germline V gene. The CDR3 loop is CASSQGGTDNEKLFF. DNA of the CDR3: TGTGCCAGCAGCCAAGGGGGGACAGATAATGAAAAACTGTTTTTT. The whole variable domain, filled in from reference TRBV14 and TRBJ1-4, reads EAGVTQFPSHSVIEKGQTVTLRCDPISGHDNLYWYRRVMGKEIKFLLHFVKESKQDESGMPNNRFLAERTGGTYSTLKVQPAELEDSGVYFCASSQGGTDNEKLFFGSGTQLSVL.

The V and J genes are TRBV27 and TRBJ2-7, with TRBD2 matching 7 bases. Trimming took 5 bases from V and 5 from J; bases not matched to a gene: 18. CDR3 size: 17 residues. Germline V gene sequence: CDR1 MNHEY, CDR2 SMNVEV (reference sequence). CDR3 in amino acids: CASSPTYTGGHVDEQYF. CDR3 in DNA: TGTGCCAGCAGTCCTACTTACACGGGGGGTCATGTCGACGAGCAGTACTTC.

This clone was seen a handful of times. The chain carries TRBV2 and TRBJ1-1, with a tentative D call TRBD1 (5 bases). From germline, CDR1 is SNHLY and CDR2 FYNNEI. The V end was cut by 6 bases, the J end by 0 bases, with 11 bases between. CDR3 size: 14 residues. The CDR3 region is CASSSSRVNTEAFF. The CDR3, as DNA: TGTGCCAGCAGCTCCTCCAGGGTGAACACTGAAGCTTTCTTT.

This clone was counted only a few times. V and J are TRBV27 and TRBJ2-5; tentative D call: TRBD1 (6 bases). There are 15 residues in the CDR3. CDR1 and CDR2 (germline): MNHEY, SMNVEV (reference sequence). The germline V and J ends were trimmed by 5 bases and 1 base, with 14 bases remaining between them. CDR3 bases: TGTGCCAGCAGTCCCCGGGTGGGGGCCCAAGAGACCCAGTACTTC. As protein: CASSPRVGAQETQYF.

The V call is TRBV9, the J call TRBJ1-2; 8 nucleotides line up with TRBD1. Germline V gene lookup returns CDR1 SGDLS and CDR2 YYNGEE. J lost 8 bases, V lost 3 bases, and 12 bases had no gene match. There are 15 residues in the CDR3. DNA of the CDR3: TGTGCCAGCAGCGCGGGAAGCCAGGGGGCTAAGGGCTACACCTTC. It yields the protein CASSAGSQGAKGYTF.

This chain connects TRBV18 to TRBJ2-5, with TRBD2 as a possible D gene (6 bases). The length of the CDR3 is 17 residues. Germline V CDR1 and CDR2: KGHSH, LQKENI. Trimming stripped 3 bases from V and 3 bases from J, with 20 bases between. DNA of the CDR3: TGTGCCAGCTCACCCCCAACCTTCCGGAGGGCCAAAGAGACCCAGTACTTC. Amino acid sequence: CASSPPTFRRAKETQYF.

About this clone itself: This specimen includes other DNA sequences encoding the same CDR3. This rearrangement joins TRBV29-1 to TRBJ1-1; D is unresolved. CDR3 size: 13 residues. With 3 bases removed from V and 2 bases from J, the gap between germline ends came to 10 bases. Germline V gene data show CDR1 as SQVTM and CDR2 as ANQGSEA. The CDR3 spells CSVEVRLNTEAFF. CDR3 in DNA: TGCAGCGTTGAGGTTAGGCTTAACACTGAAGCTTTCTTT.